Below are 15 T cell receptor beta chains sequenced from a single sample in a study of technical replicates of blood from a handful of donors (dated by TCRdb to 2015 to 2018). The library was prepared using the immunoSEQ multiplex PCR assay. This is the immuneACCESS table as TCRdb keeps it, with only in-frame sequences that have V and J called. A part of the clones is gone; compared with another copy, unresolved V genes explain less than half, and the rest is unexplained. Counted in this sample were approximately 90,000 clones; roughly 96% of them appeared once. The ten largest clones capture roughly 0.28% of the sample. Sequenced input: T cells isolated from PBMCs. The source of these receptors is a human donor in good health.

The chain carries TRBV2 and TRBJ1-5; TRBD1 might be the D (5 bases). Trimming stripped 5 bases from V and 0 bases from J, with 17 bases between. Germline CDR1 and CDR2: SNHLY and FYNNEI. This CDR3 contains 17 residues. CDR3 in amino acids: CASSLVGGTYSNQPQHF. CDR3 nucleotides: TGTGCCAGCAGTCTCGTTGGGGGGACTTATAGCAATCAGCCCCAGCATTTT.

The gene calls are TRBV28 and TRBJ2-7; 7 bases are shared with TRBD1. V lost 2 bases to trimming and J lost 2 bases; unmatched junction nucleotides: 9. Germline V gene data show CDR1 as MDHEN and CDR2 as SYDVKM. CDR3 length equals 16 residues. DNA of the CDR3: TGTGCCAGCAGTTTAGGAACAGGGGTCTCAGCCTACGAGCAGTACTTC. It yields the protein CASSLGTGVSAYEQYF.

This clone was recorded once. This sequence joins TRBV7-9 and TRBJ2-1; 10 bases map to TRBD2. Germline V lookup: CDR1 SEHNR, CDR2 FQNEAQ (reference sequence). Losses at the gene ends were 1 base for V and 7 bases for J; bases not matched to a gene: 13. The length of the CDR3 is 18 residues. CDR3 sequence (DNA): TGTGCCAGCAGCTTAGGTTTCGCGGGGGGGACTAGCGTGAATGAGCAGTTCTTC. Encoded protein: CASSLGFAGGTSVNEQFF.

The chain links TRBV18 to TRBJ2-7, with 7 nucleotides matching TRBD1. Germline V gives CDR1 KGHSH, CDR2 LQKENI. The CDR3 totals 14 residues. The junction had 4 bases not matched to a gene; V was cut back by 3 bases and J by 2 bases. The CDR3 DNA sequence: TGTGCCAGCTCACCTCCCCAGGGGGCCTACGAGCAGTACTTC. It translates to CASSPPQGAYEQYF.

This chain uses TRBV5-1 with TRBJ2-1; 11 nucleotides line up with TRBD2. Per germline, CDR1 SGHRS and CDR2 YFSETQ. V shed 0 bases and J 0 bases; nucleotides not matched to a gene: 8. This CDR3 is built from 19 residues. CDR3 loop: CASSLAGTSGVSSYNEQFF. The CDR3 DNA sequence: TGCGCCAGCAGCTTGGCCGGGACTAGCGGTGTTAGCTCCTACAATGAGCAGTTCTTC.

The chain recombines TRBV10-1 with TRBJ2-7; TRBD1 aligns across 8 bases. This CDR3 spans 17 amino acids. J lost 2 bases, V lost 0 bases, and 9 bases had no gene match. Per the germline V gene, CDR1 is WNHNN and CDR2 is SYGVQD (reference sequence). CDR3 nucleotides: TGCGCCAGCAGTGAGTCCTCTTCCGGGACAGGACCCTACGAGCAGTACTTC. Translation: CASSESSSGTGPYEQYF.

This clone was observed a single time. The CDR3 sequence is CASNPDQETQYF. CDR3 nucleotides: TGTGCCAGCAACCCAGACCAAGAGACCCAGTACTTC. This chain connects TRBV2 to TRBJ2-5, with D uncertain. V was pared by 7 bases and J by 0 bases, with 6 bases between. The CDR3 runs 12 residues. Germline loops: CDR1 SNHLY, CDR2 FYNNEI.

The CDR3 spells CASLASELAGSYSYEQYF. CDR3 coding DNA: TGTGCCAGCCTAGCCTCGGAACTAGCGGGATCGTACTCCTACGAGCAGTACTTC. This chain connects TRBV7-8 to TRBJ2-7; 10 bases agree with TRBD2. The J segment lost 0 bases and the V segment lost 8 bases, leaving 16 bases of the junction unmatched. In germline, CDR1 is SGHVS, CDR2 FQNEAQ. The CDR3 loop spans 18 amino acids. Combining the CDR3 with reference TRBV7-8 and TRBJ2-7 gives the whole variable domain GAGVSQSPRYKVAKRGQDVALRCDPISGHVSLFWYQQALGQGPEFLTYFQNEAQLDKSGLPSDRFFAERPEGSVSTLKIQRTQQEDSAVYLCASLASELAGSYSYEQYFGPGTRLTVT.

The chain combines TRBV4-1 with TRBJ2-7, with a weak D call TRBD2 (6 bases). The CDR3 has 15 residues. V lost 4 bases and J 0 bases, leaving 13 bases between the germline ends. Germline loops: CDR1 MGHRA, CDR2 YSYEKL. CDR3 protein: CASSPIGTYSYEQYF. As DNA, the CDR3 is TGCGCCAGCAGCCCGATCGGGACTTACTCCTACGAGCAGTACTTC.

About this clone itself: No DNA is shown, since the ends of the CDR3 on it are uncertain; the CDR3 is the one TCRdb lists. V usage is TRBV2 and J usage is TRBJ2-5; the D call of TRBD1 is as the table states it, not checked on the DNA. Germline CDR1 is SNHLY and CDR2 is FYNNEI. The CDR3 length is 14 residues, termini included. CDR3 residues: CASILVATQETQYF.

V and J are TRBV5-6 and TRBJ1-4; tentative D call: TRBD1 (6 bases). The CDR3 covers 15 residues. V shed 4 bases and J shed 4 bases, with 14 bases lying between them. Looked up from germline, CDR1 is SGHDT and CDR2 is YYEEEE. CDR3 region: CASSAQPGDNEKLFF. CDR3 coding DNA: TGTGCCAGCAGCGCGCAGCCAGGGGATAATGAAAAACTGTTTTTT. Filled out from reference TRBV5-6 and TRBJ1-4, the complete variable domain reads DAGVTQSPTHLIKTRGQQVTLRCSPKSGHDTVSWYQQALGQGPQFIFQYYEEEERQRGNFPDRFSGHQFPNYSSELNVNALLLGDSALYLCASSAQPGDNEKLFFGSGTQLSVL.

This clone was detected only once. The chain couples TRBV18 to TRBJ1-2; TRBD1 matches 9 bases. This CDR3 has 14 amino acids. V was pared by 6 bases and J by 2 bases, with 4 bases of the junction left unmatched. In germline, CDR1 is KGHSH, CDR2 LQKENI. CDR3 in amino acids: CASSEDRGNYGYTF. The CDR3 region has the DNA TGTGCCAGCTCTGAGGACAGGGGAAACTATGGCTACACCTTC.

The chain couples TRBV7-6 to TRBJ2-1, with D possibly TRBD1 on 5 matching bases. Germline values: CDR1 SGHVS, CDR2 FNYEAQ. The CDR3 contains 15 residues. The V end was cut by 5 bases, the J end by 0 bases, with 11 bases between. This CDR3 reads CASSIDRSSYNEQFF. Here the CDR3 DNA reads TGTGCCAGCAGCATCGACAGATCCTCCTACAATGAGCAGTTCTTC.

V usage is TRBV18 and J usage is TRBJ1-1, with 10 nucleotides matching TRBD1. After removal of 6 bases from V and 0 bases from J, the junction contained 10 bases not matched to a gene. CDR3 length: 17 amino acids. The germline V gene has CDR1 KGHSH and CDR2 LQKENI. The CDR3 loop is CASSRWTGGVMNTEAFF. DNA for the CDR3: TGTGCCAGCTCCAGGTGGACAGGGGGTGTTATGAACACTGAAGCTTTCTTT.

V gene TRBV5-1 combines with J gene TRBJ2-7; D remains unclear. The length of the CDR3 is 15 residues. V was trimmed by 4 bases and J by 0 bases, leaving 14 bases between them. The germline gives CDR1 SGHRS, CDR2 YFSETQ. CDR3 sequence (DNA): TGCGCCAGCAGCCTCAACTCGGGTAGCTCCTACGAGCAGTACTTC. It translates to CASSLNSGSSYEQYF.